These T cell receptor beta chains were read from a single sample in a study of blood T cell repertoires in COVID-19. Clones were read by immunoSEQ multiplex PCR, and TCRdb kept only the in-frame ones, dropping some. This table holds 150,000 to 200,000 clones, 79% found once. The specimen was peripheral blood. The receptor set was obtained from a man in his 60s with active or convalescent COVID-19. Both conserved end residues are part of each CDR3. The D gene is left open where the match is weak. Not all rows give a size; the values are once, few, many and, for expanded clones, a class.

D	J	V	size	CDR3	DNA
.	TRBJ1-1	TRBV18	.	CASSPRTENTEAFF	TGTGCCAGCTCACCTAGGACAGAGAACACTGAAGCTTTCTTT
TRBD2	TRBJ2-7	TRBV28	few	CASSLDGGVYEQYF	TGTGCCAGCAGTTTAGACGGGGGGGTCTACGAGCAGTACTTC
TRBD1	TRBJ1-2	TRBV5-8	.	CASSLGRGDYGYTF	TGTGCCAGCAGCCTGGGCAGGGGGGACTATGGCTACACCTTC
TRBD1	TRBJ2-7	TRBV5-6	.	CASSLYGTGDYEQYF	TGTGCCAGCAGCTTGTATGGGACAGGGGACTACGAGCAGTACTTC
.	TRBJ2-1	TRBV29-1	.	CSVENYYNEQFF	TGCAGCGTTGAGAACTATTACAATGAGCAGTTCTTC
TRBD1	TRBJ1-1	TRBV5-8	.	CASSSTPIDRVAFF	TGTGCCAGCAGCTCCACTCCAATTGACAGGGTGGCTTTCTTT
TRBD2	TRBJ2-7	TRBV15	once	CATSRPGTSGSSYEQYF	TGTGCCACCAGCAGACCCGGGACTAGCGGGAGCTCCTACGAGCAGTACTTC
.	TRBJ1-1	TRBV7-9	.	CASSLQGGYGGTEAFF	TGTGCCAGCAGCTTACAAGGGGGTTACGGTGGCACTGAAGCTTTCTTT
TRBD2	TRBJ2-2	TRBV11-3	once	CASSLGGRGAGELFF	TGTGCCAGCAGCTTGGGCGGGCGGGGGGCCGGGGAGCTGTTTTTT
.	TRBJ1-3	TRBV2	once	CASSVVEAGNTIYF	TGTGCCAGCAGTGTGGTGGAGGCTGGAAACACCATATATTTT
TRBD1	TRBJ2-5	TRBV19	.	CASSFTTTGGGETQYF	TGTGCCAGTAGTTTCACCACCACAGGGGGCGGAGAGACCCAGTACTTC
.	TRBJ1-1	TRBV18	many	CASSTGAPEAFF	TGTGCCAGCTCTACAGGCGCCCCTGAAGCTTTCTTT
.	TRBJ1-1	TRBV5-1	.	CASSLVGTQNTEAFF	TGCGCCAGCAGCTTGGTGGGCACACAGAACACTGAAGCTTTCTTT
TRBD1	TRBJ2-2	TRBV6-2/TRBV6-3	.	CASSIRGLTTGELFF	TGTGCCAGCAGTATAAGGGGGCTTACCACCGGGGAGCTGTTTTTT
.	TRBJ2-1	TRBV28	.	CASSSGTYSYNEQFF	TGTGCCAGCAGTTCCGGGACTTACTCCTACAATGAGCAGTTCTTC
.	TRBJ2-5	TRBV21-1	.	CASSKGQGNQETQYF	TGTGCCAGCAGCAAAGGGCAGGGGAACCAAGAGACCCAGTACTTC
TRBD1	TRBJ2-7	TRBV5-1	.	CASSPSGTGVYEQYF	TGCGCCAGCAGCCCATCCGGGACAGGGGTCTACGAGCAGTACTTC
.	TRBJ2-7	TRBV4-3	.	CASSQDRASLTHEQYF	TGCGCCAGCAGCCAAGATAGGGCTAGCTTAACCCACGAGCAGTACTTC
.	TRBJ2-7	TRBV11-1	.	CASSQRFRGFSYEQYF	TGTGCCAGCAGCCAGAGGTTCCGGGGGTTCTCCTACGAGCAGTACTTC
TRBD1	TRBJ2-5	TRBV5-4	.	CASRIRGIQETQYF	TGTGCCAGCAGAATCAGGGGGATACAAGAGACCCAGTACTTC
TRBD1	TRBJ2-2	TRBV28	.	CASSTDRGRGGELFF	TGTGCCAGCAGTACTGACAGGGGGCGCGGCGGGGAGCTGTTTTTT
.	TRBJ1-4	TRBV6-6	few	CASRDSNEKLFF	TGTGCCAGCAGAGATAGCAATGAAAAACTGTTTTTT
.	TRBJ1-1	TRBV7-9	.	CASSPWEGKDTEAFF	TGTGCCAGCAGCCCCTGGGAGGGGAAGGACACTGAAGCTTTCTTT
.	TRBJ1-1	TRBV10-3	.	CAISAGVGSTEAFF	TGTGCCATCAGTGCAGGGGTTGGTAGCACTGAAGCTTTCTTT
.	TRBJ2-5	TRBV7-7	.	CASSLERTQETQYF	TGTGCCAGCAGCTTAGAGCGGACTCAAGAGACCCAGTACTTC
.	TRBJ2-7	TRBV18	.	CASSPERILGRQKSYEQYF	TGTGCCAGCTCACCAGAGAGGATACTGGGGCGGCAAAAGTCCTACGAGCAGTACTTC
.	TRBJ2-6	TRBV9	.	CASSVIETGANVLTF	TGTGCCAGCAGCGTTATAGAGACTGGGGCCAACGTCCTGACTTTC
.	TRBJ2-1	TRBV5-5	.	CASSLGQRSSYNEQFF	TGTGCCAGCAGCTTGGGTCAGCGAAGCTCCTACAATGAGCAGTTCTTC
.	TRBJ2-7	TRBV10-1	.	CASSESRSDGTANYEQYF	TGCGCCAGCAGTGAGTCGCGATCCGATGGAACAGCCAACTACGAGCAGTACTTC
.	TRBJ2-3	TRBV12-3/TRBV12-4	.	CASSSLDTQYF	TGTGCCAGCAGCAGTCTGGATACGCAGTATTTT
TRBD1	TRBJ1-4	TRBV6-4	.	CASSEGTGALNEKLFF	TGTGCCAGCAGTGAAGGGACAGGGGCCCTTAATGAAAAACTGTTTTTT
.	TRBJ2-7	TRBV6-6	.	CASSQTDRSYEQYF	TGTGCCAGCAGTCAAACAGACAGGTCCTACGAGCAGTACTTC
.	TRBJ2-3	TRBV9	.	CASSGSGYTQYF	TGTGCCAGCAGCGGTAGCGGATATACGCAGTATTTT
TRBD1	TRBJ2-7	TRBV5-1	.	CASSLIQGAREQYF	TGCGCCAGCAGCTTGATACAGGGGGCGCGAGAGCAGTACTTC
.	TRBJ2-5	TRBV9	.	CASSVAVMETQYF	TGTGCCAGCAGCGTCGCGGTGATGGAGACCCAGTACTTC
TRBD2	TRBJ2-5	TRBV4-1	.	CASSHGLAQETQYF	TGCGCCAGCAGCCACGGACTAGCGCAAGAGACCCAGTACTTC
.	TRBJ1-6	TRBV9	.	CASSVTKTGDSPLHF	TGTGCCAGCAGCGTAACTAAGACAGGCGATTCACCCCTCCACTTT
.	TRBJ1-2	TRBV5-4	.	CASSFGLRGNYGYTF	TGTGCCAGCAGCTTTGGCCTCAGGGGAAACTATGGCTACACCTTC
.	TRBJ2-1	TRBV5-1	.	CASSLNSRTPVVYNEQFF	TGCGCCAGCAGCCTCAATTCGCGAACCCCCGTAGTTTACAATGAGCAGTTCTTC
.	TRBJ2-1	TRBV23-1	once	CASSQMAEPDEQFF	TGCGCCAGCAGTCAAATGGCCGAACCCGATGAGCAGTTCTTC
TRBD1	TRBJ1-1	TRBV3-1/TRBV3-2	.	CASSLGQGVAEAFF	TGTGCCAGCAGCCTCGGACAGGGGGTAGCTGAAGCTTTCTTT
TRBD2	TRBJ2-7	TRBV10-3	few	CAISEAGLAFDEQYF	TGTGCCATCAGTGAGGCGGGACTAGCGTTCGACGAGCAGTACTTC
.	TRBJ2-2	TRBV6-2/TRBV6-3	.	CASSYVGSLGELFF	TGTGCCAGCAGTTACGTCGGGAGCCTTGGGGAGCTGTTTTTT
.	TRBJ2-3	TRBV28	.	CASSFLSRGTDTQYF	TGTGCCAGCAGTTTCCTTTCCAGGGGCACAGATACGCAGTATTTT
.	TRBJ2-7	TRBV27	.	CASSLARAPGEQYF	TGTGCCAGCAGTTTAGCCAGGGCCCCCGGCGAGCAGTACTTC
.	TRBJ1-6	TRBV7-2	few	CASSRTGQGSSYNSPLHF	TGTGCCAGCAGTCGCACGGGGCAGGGGAGCTCCTATAATTCACCCCTCCACTTT
.	TRBJ2-2	TRBV9	once	CASSLAQAGELFF	TGTGCCAGCAGCTTGGCCCAGGCCGGGGAGCTGTTTTTT